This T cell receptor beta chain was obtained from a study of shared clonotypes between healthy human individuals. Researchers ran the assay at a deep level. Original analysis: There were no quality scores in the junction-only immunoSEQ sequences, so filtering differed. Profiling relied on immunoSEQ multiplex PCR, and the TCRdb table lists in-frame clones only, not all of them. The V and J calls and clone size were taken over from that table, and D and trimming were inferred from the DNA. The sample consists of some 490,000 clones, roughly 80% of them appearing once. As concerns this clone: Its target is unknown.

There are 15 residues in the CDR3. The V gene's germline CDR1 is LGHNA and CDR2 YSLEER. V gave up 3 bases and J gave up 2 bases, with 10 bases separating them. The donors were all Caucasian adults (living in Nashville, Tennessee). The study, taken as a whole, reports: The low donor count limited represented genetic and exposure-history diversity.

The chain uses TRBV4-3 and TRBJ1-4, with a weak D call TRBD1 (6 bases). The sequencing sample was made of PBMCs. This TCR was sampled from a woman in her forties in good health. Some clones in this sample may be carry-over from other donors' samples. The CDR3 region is CASSQAQGTNEKLFF. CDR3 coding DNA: TGCGCCAGCAGCCAGGCACAGGGTACTAATGAAAAACTGTTTTTT.